The entry below gives a single TCR beta chain sequence along with its context. The data were taken from a study of OX40 agonist ivuxolimab in advanced cancers. Across the whole study: Having had anti-PD-1, anti-PD-L1 or anti-CTLA-4 therapy before was allowed, and under 50% had some.

Only in-frame clones appear in the TCRdb table, and some are missing; sequencing was by immunoSEQ multiplex PCR. The repertoire includes 40,000 to 45,000 clones, about 88% of them detected once, and about 14% sits in the top ten. Unmatched junction bases numbered 2, after V lost 0 bases and J lost 3 bases. Germline V gives CDR1 GTSNPN, CDR2 SVGIG (reference sequence). The CDR3 has 13 amino acids. This specimen was CD4+ or CD8+ T cells sorted from blood, taken in a trial of the OX40 agonist ivuxolimab. This chain connects TRBV30 to TRBJ2-7; 7 positions agree with TRBD1. The source is an adult with an advanced solid tumor such as melanoma, head and neck, liver or kidney cancer. CDR3 protein: CAWSVPGGYEQYF. For the CDR3, the DNA is TGTGCCTGGAGTGTACCAGGGGGCTACGAGCAGTACTTC.